Here is one T cell receptor (beta chain) with its context. Its antigen remains unknown. This sample is part of a study of T cells after posttransplantation cyclophosphamide. Controls had myeloablative marrow grafts with methotrexate and calcineurin inhibitor, sampled at 1 year. Assay used: immunoSEQ multiplex PCR; TCRdb lists only in-frame clones, some missing. The table has about 21,000 clones, 80% to 90% seen once; the top ten hold roughly 2.2%. Whole-study findings and limits: After PTCy, TRB diversity resembled that of CNI/methotrexate controls. TRB overlap between skin or GI tissue T cells and blood was limited. Donor-recipient repertoire similarity was low at 1-2 months, rising over year one.

This TCR was recovered from a female patient in her 30s who received an allogeneic stem cell transplant from an unrelated donor, was CMV-positive, and had acute and chronic GVHD. Some of the T cells might come from the graft donor. The sequenced sample was PBMCs, obtained around 53 weeks after allogeneic stem cell transplant with calcineurin inhibitor and methotrexate.

The CDR3 DNA reads TGTGCCAGCAGCTCAGGGTCGAAGGCCTCTAGGGATGGCTACACCTTC. Amino acid sequence: CASSSGSKASRDGYTF. V gene TRBV9 combines with J gene TRBJ1-2; possible D gene TRBD1, 5 bases. Trimming cost V 4 bases and J 6 bases, with 22 bases left between them. This CDR3 is 16 amino acids long. Germline V gene lookup returns CDR1 SGDLS and CDR2 YYNGEE.